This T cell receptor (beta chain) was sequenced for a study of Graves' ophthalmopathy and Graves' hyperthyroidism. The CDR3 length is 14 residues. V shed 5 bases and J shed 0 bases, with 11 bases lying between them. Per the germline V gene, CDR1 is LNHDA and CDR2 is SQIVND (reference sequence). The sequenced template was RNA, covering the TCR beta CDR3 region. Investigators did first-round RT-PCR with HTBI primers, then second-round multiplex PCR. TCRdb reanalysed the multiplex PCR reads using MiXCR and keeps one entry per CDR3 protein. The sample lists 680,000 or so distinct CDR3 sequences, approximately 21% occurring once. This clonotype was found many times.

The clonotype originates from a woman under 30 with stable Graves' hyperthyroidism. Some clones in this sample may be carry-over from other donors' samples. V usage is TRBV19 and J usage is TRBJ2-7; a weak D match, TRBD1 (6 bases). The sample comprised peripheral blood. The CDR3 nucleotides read TGTGCCAGTAGTGCCGGACAGAGCTCCTACGAGCAGTACTTC. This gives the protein CASSAGQSSYEQYF. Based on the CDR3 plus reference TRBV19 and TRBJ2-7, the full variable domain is DGGITQSPKYLFRKEGQNVTLSCEQNLNHDAMYWYRQDPGQGLRLIYYSQIVNDFQKGDIAEGYSVSREKKESFPLTVTSAQKNPTAFYLCASSAGQSSYEQYFGPGTRLTVT.